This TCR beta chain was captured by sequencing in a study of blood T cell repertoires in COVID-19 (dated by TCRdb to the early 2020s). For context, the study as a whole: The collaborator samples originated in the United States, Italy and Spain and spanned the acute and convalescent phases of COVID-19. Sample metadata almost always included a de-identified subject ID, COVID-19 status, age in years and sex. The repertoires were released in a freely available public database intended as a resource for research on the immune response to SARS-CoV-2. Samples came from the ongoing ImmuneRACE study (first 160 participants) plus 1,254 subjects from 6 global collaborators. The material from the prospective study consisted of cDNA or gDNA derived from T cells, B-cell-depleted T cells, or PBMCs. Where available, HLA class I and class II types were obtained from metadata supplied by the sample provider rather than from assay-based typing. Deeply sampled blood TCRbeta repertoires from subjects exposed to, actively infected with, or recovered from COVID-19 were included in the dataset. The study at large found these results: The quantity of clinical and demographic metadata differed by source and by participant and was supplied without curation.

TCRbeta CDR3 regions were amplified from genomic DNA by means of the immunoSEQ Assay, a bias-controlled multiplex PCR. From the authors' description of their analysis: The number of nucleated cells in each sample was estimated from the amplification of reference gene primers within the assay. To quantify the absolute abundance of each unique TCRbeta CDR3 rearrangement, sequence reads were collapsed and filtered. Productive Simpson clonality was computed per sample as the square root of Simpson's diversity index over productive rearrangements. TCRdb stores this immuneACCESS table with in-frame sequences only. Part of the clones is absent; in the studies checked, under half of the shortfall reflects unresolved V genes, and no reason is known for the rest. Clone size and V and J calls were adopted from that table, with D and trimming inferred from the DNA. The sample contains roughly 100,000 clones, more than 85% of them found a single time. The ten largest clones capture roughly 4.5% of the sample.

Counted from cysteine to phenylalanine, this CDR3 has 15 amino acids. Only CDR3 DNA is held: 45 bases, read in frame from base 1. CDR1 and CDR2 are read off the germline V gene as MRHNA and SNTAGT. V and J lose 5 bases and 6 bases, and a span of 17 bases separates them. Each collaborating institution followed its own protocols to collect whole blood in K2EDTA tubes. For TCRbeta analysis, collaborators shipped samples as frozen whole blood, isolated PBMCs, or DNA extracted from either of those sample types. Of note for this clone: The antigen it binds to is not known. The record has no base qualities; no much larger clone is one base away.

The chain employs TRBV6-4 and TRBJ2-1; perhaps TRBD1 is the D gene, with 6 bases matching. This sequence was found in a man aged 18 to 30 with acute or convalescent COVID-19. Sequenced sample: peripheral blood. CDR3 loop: CASSSNRVRPNEQFF. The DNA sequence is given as TGTGCCAGCAGTTCTAACAGGGTCCGGCCCAATGAGCAGTTCTTC.